This T cell receptor beta chain was documented in a study of CD8+ T cells in alopecia areata. Extracted RNA was reverse transcribed, and the resulting cDNA served as sequencing template. The repertoire was sequenced with immunoSEQ multiplex PCR; TCRdb's copy has only in-frame clones and lacks some. Among roughly 180,000 clones, about three fifths were seen once, and the ten largest hold over 3%. The treatment: oral pan-JAK inhibitor, 5-10 mg twice daily. The CDR3 is 13 residues long. V lost 5 bases and J lost 1, with 9 bases in between. Germline V gene data show CDR1 as SGHRS and CDR2 as YFSETQ. The sequencing used CD4+ T cells sorted from blood, collected at week 4, from a patient treated with tofacitinib. The origin of this receptor is a human donor with alopecia areata. This sequence joins TRBV5-1 and TRBJ1-1; D is undetermined. In nucleotides, the CDR3 is TGCGCCAGCAGTCCGCTGAAGAACACTGAAGCTTTCTTT. Protein: CASSPLKNTEAFF.